Listed below are T cell receptor beta chains from one sample, sequenced in a study of technical replicates of blood from a few donors. Here immunoSEQ multiplex PCR was the method, and the copy in TCRdb shows in-frame clones only, minus some. The sample shows roughly 70,000 clones, 93% of them seen only once. What was sequenced was T cells isolated from PBMCs. Every receptor here comes from a human donor in good health. Each CDR3 is given with its conserved first and last residue. D genes are given only for firm matches. Only part of the rows carry a size: once, few, many, or a class if the clone is expanded.

J	size	D	V	CDR3	DNA
TRBJ2-7	.	TRBD1	TRBV19	CASSQGAAYEQYF	TGTGCCAGTAGCCAGGGGGCAGCCTACGAGCAGTACTTC
TRBJ2-7	.	TRBD1	TRBV7-3	CASSLTGDYGEQYF	TGTGCCAGCAGCTTGACAGGGGATTACGGCGAGCAGTACTTC
TRBJ1-1	.	.	TRBV9	CASSVEGTDREAFF	TGTGCCAGCAGCGTAGAAGGGACGGACAGAGAAGCTTTCTTT
TRBJ1-2	.	TRBD1	TRBV7-9	CASSLGGTDGYTF	TGTGCCAGCAGCTTAGGGGGGACAGATGGCTACACCTTC
TRBJ2-3	.	TRBD2	TRBV4-1	CASSQKLAGRGSDTQYF	TGCGCCAGCAGCCAAAAACTAGCGGGAAGGGGATCAGATACGCAGTATTTT
TRBJ2-3	.	.	TRBV27	CASSSREVTDTQYF	TGTGCCAGCAGTTCAAGGGAGGTCACAGATACGCAGTATTTT
TRBJ2-5	.	TRBD2	TRBV5-4	CASRTTAGGQETQYF	TGTGCCAGCAGAACTACAGCGGGGGGCCAAGAGACCCAGTACTTC
TRBJ2-2	once	.	TRBV6-4	CASSERDTGELFF	TGTGCCAGCAGTGAACGGGACACCGGGGAGCTGTTTTTT
TRBJ1-1	.	.	TRBV27	CASMQGRTEAFF	TGTGCCAGCATGCAGGGTAGGACTGAAGCTTTCTTT
TRBJ2-3	.	.	TRBV5-1	CASSLETGNTQYF	TGCGCCAGCAGCTTGGAAACAGGGAATACGCAGTATTTT
TRBJ1-2	.	.	TRBV4-1	CASSQATGREHYGYTF	TGCGCCAGCAGCCAAGCCACAGGCAGGGAACACTATGGCTACACCTTC
TRBJ2-3	.	TRBD2	TRBV5-1	CASSLGASGRGTDTQYF	TGCGCCAGCAGCTTGGGTGCTAGCGGACGAGGAACAGATACGCAGTATTTT
TRBJ2-5	.	TRBD1	TRBV4-1	CASSQVRDRGPGETQYF	TGCGCCAGCAGCCAAGTAAGGGACAGGGGTCCTGGAGAGACCCAGTACTTC
TRBJ2-7	.	.	TRBV11-3	CASTGYGEDSYEQYF	TGTGCCAGCACAGGGTATGGGGAGGATTCCTACGAGCAGTACTTC
TRBJ1-1	.	.	TRBV2	CASSDLGIPGGTAFF	TGTGCCAGCAGTGATTTAGGGATCCCGGGAGGAACGGCTTTCTTT
TRBJ2-7	.	.	TRBV9	CASSPTVSYEQYF	TGTGCCAGCAGCCCGACAGTTTCCTACGAGCAGTACTTC
TRBJ2-1	.	TRBD1	TRBV28	CASSSASTGELHEQFF	TGTGCCAGCAGTTCTGCGTCGACAGGGGAGTTGCATGAGCAGTTCTTC
TRBJ2-7	.	TRBD1	TRBV4-1	CASSQGGRGLSSEQYF	TGCGCCAGCAGCCAAGGAGGCAGGGGGTTATCCTCCGAGCAGTACTTC
TRBJ2-1	.	.	TRBV19	CASKWGGPDNEQFF	TGTGCCAGTAAGTGGGGGGGGCCGGACAATGAGCAGTTCTTC
TRBJ1-1	.	.	TRBV18	CASSATGTTEAFF	TGTGCCAGCTCCGCGACAGGAACCACTGAAGCTTTCTTT
TRBJ2-1	.	TRBD2	TRBV6-4	CASSAGTSGTSSYNEQFF	TGTGCCAGCAGTGCCGGGACTAGCGGGACTAGCTCCTACAATGAGCAGTTCTTC
TRBJ1-3	.	TRBD1	TRBV7-9	CATPPLPNRGSSGNTIYF	TGTGCCACCCCTCCCCTTCCAAACAGGGGCAGCTCTGGAAACACCATATATTTT
TRBJ1-2	.	.	TRBV4-1	CASSQPISGNYGYTF	TGCGCCAGCAGCCAACCAATTTCGGGGAACTATGGCTACACCTTC
TRBJ2-7	.	.	TRBV7-9	CASSLGGSRLMGQYF	TGTGCCAGCAGCTTAGGGGGCTCCAGATTAATGGGGCAGTACTTC
TRBJ2-5	.	.	TRBV6-1	CASSVEVTQYF	TGTGCCAGCAGCGTCGAGGTGACCCAGTACTTC
TRBJ2-2	.	TRBD1	TRBV19	CALRDRYTGELFF	TGTGCCCTGAGGGACAGGTACACCGGGGAGCTGTTTTTT
TRBJ1-5	.	.	TRBV30	CAYSLLNQPQHF	TGTGCCTACTCATTACTCAATCAGCCCCAGCATTTT
TRBJ2-7	.	.	TRBV7-9	CASSPRDKTLYEQYF	TGTGCCAGCAGCCCTCGGGATAAAACTCTCTACGAGCAGTACTTC
TRBJ1-1	.	.	TRBV6-1	CASSLMGPGNTEAFF	TGTGCCAGCAGTCTCATGGGCCCCGGGAACACTGAAGCTTTCTTT
TRBJ1-5	.	TRBD1	TRBV30	CAWSAGTGRRQPQHF	TGTGCCTGGAGTGCCGGGACAGGCCGTAGACAGCCCCAGCATTTT
TRBJ2-7	.	.	TRBV28	CASSLLSSEQYF	TGTGCCAGCAGCCTACTTTCCTCCGAGCAGTACTTC
TRBJ2-4	.	.	TRBV5-1	CASSFQDELGIQYF	TGCGCCAGCAGCTTCCAAGACGAACTAGGCATTCAGTACTTC
TRBJ2-4	.	TRBD1	TRBV9	CASSDGTGEYF	TGTGCCAGCAGCGACGGGACAGGCGAGTACTTC
TRBJ2-7	few	.	TRBV10-1	CASSLQGFYEQYF	TGCGCCAGCAGCCTACAGGGCTTCTACGAGCAGTACTTC
TRBJ2-2	.	.	TRBV19	CASGLNTGELFF	TGTGCCAGTGGACTAAACACCGGGGAGCTGTTTTTT
TRBJ2-1	.	.	TRBV4-1	CASSPQMAPDANEQFF	TGCGCCAGCAGCCCTCAAATGGCCCCAGATGCCAATGAGCAGTTCTTC
TRBJ2-5	once	.	TRBV30	CAWRRAPQETQYF	TGTGCCTGGAGACGCGCTCCCCAAGAGACCCAGTACTTC
TRBJ1-1	.	TRBD1	TRBV7-8	CASSLVARTGGNTEAFF	TGTGCCAGCAGCTTAGTTGCGAGGACAGGGGGGAACACTGAAGCTTTCTTT
TRBJ2-1	.	.	TRBV2	CASSIKRAYNEQFF	TGTGCCAGCAGTATAAAGCGGGCTTACAATGAGCAGTTCTTC
TRBJ2-7	.	TRBD1	TRBV29-1	CSVRTGGSYEQYF	TGCAGCGTCAGGACAGGGGGCTCCTACGAGCAGTACTTC
TRBJ1-2	.	TRBD1	TRBV6-1	CASRQGQGNGYTF	TGTGCCAGCAGACAAGGACAGGGAAATGGCTACACCTTC
TRBJ2-1	.	.	TRBV21-1	CASSKGRGRQGHNEQFF	TGTGCCAGCAGCAAAGGGAGAGGGAGACAGGGGCACAATGAGCAGTTCTTC
TRBJ1-4	.	TRBD1	TRBV6-1	CASSENGVLTGVTNEKLFF	TGTGCCAGCAGTGAAAATGGGGTGTTGACAGGGGTCACTAATGAAAAACTGTTTTTT
TRBJ2-7	once	.	TRBV5-1	CASSVAGRVYEQYF	TGCGCCAGCAGCGTCGCCGGCAGGGTCTACGAGCAGTACTTC
TRBJ1-2	once	.	TRBV5-4	CASSLDSRNNYGYTF	TGTGCCAGCAGCTTAGACAGTCGGAATAACTATGGCTACACCTTC
TRBJ2-4	once	TRBD1	TRBV11-2	CASSQQGVGAKNIQYF	TGTGCCAGCAGCCAGCAGGGGGTGGGCGCCAAAAACATTCAGTACTTC
TRBJ2-2	few	.	TRBV11-2	CASSLPRNTGELFF	TGTGCCAGCAGCCTCCCGAGGAACACCGGGGAGCTGTTTTTT
TRBJ1-2	.	TRBD1	TRBV7-9	CASSSGQGQTF	TGTGCCAGCAGCTCCGGACAGGGACAGACCTTC
TRBJ1-2	.	TRBD1	TRBV9	CASSVVTGAYGYTF	TGTGCCAGCAGCGTAGTCACAGGGGCCTATGGCTACACCTTC
TRBJ2-3	.	.	TRBV6-1	CASSGGTPSVPDTQYF	TGTGCCAGCAGTGGCGGGACTCCTTCCGTCCCAGATACGCAGTATTTT
TRBJ2-1	.	TRBD2	TRBV5-1	CASSPWTSVTNEQFF	TGCGCCAGCAGCCCCTGGACTAGCGTTACCAATGAGCAGTTCTTC
TRBJ1-2	.	TRBD1	TRBV6-1	CASRMTGGVHGYTF	TGTGCCAGCCGGATGACAGGGGGGGTCCATGGCTACACCTTC
TRBJ1-5	.	.	TRBV7-5	CVRSLPRDRGPDQPQHF	TGTGTCAGAAGCTTACCCCGGGACAGGGGGCCTGATCAGCCCCAGCATTTT
TRBJ1-1	.	TRBD1	TRBV29-1	CSLRDRNTEAFF	TGCAGCCTCCGGGACAGGAACACTGAAGCTTTCTTT
TRBJ2-7	.	.	TRBV15	CATSRDRRYEQYF	TGTGCCACCAGCAGAGATCGGCGGTACGAGCAGTACTTC
TRBJ1-3	.	.	TRBV27	CATGQVGPGNTIYF	TGTGCCACCGGACAAGTCGGCCCTGGAAACACCATATATTTT
TRBJ2-3	.	.	TRBV27	CASSLLATDTQYF	TGTGCCAGCAGTTTATTAGCTACAGATACGCAGTATTTT
TRBJ2-7	.	.	TRBV5-1	CASSFSGTGYEQYF	TGCGCCAGCAGCTTCTCGGGTACAGGGTACGAGCAGTACTTC
TRBJ2-1	.	TRBD1	TRBV10-1	CASSDRGQGHDEQFF	TGCGCCAGCAGTGACCGGGGACAGGGGCATGATGAGCAGTTCTTC
TRBJ1-1	.	.	TRBV7-2	CASSLDPGPEAFF	TGTGCCAGCAGCTTAGACCCAGGTCCTGAAGCTTTCTTT